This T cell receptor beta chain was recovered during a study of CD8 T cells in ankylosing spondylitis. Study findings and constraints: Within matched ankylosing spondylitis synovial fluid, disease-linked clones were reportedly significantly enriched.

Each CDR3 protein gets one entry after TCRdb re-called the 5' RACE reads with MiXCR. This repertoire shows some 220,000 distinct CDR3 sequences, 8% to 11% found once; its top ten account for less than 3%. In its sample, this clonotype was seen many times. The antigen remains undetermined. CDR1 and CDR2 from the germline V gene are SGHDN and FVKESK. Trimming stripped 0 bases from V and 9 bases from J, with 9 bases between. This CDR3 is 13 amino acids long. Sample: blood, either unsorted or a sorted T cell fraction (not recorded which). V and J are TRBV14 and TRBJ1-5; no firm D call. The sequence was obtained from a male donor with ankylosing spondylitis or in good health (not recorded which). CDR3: CASSQDMGGPQHF. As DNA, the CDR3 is TGTGCCAGCAGCCAAGATATGGGTGGGCCCCAGCATTTT.